This T cell receptor (beta chain) was sequenced for a study of beta chain features in type 1 diabetes. A few counts support this clone. Antigen: not known. Staining for CD45RO/CCR7/CD25/CD127/CD95/CD27 allowed sorting of CD4+ naive, central memory, regulatory and stem cell-like memory cells. Points from the study as a whole: Fewer insertions but more deletions were seen at VDJ junctions in type 1 diabetes patients. Among all four CD4+ subsets, Type 1 diabetes patients had TCRB CDR3s that were moderately but significantly shorter. Shorter templates might be favored by PCR, equally in patients and controls. The similarity of naive, central memory and Treg TCRB repertoires appeared greater among patients than among healthy donors.

The CDR3 runs 15 residues. Germline CDR1 is GTSNPN and CDR2 is SVGIG (reference sequence). J gave up 2 bases and V 2 bases, and 2 bases lay outside the gene matches. Sequenced material consisted of expressed TCRB transcripts (all of the isolated RNA was reverse transcribed). Sequencing was performed with immunoSEQ multiplex PCR; in TCRdb, only in-frame clones are kept and a portion is missing. Altogether under 20,000 clones are present, less than 85% being singletons, with the ten largest covering roughly 0.84%. This receptor was obtained from a young man with type 1 diabetes. This chain links TRBV30 with TRBJ2-5; 13 bases line up with TRBD2. Specimen: stem cell memory CD4+ T cells from blood. CDR3 residues: CAWSRTSGGQETQYF. The CDR3 DNA is TGTGCCTGGAGTCGGACTAGCGGGGGACAAGAGACCCAGTACTTC.